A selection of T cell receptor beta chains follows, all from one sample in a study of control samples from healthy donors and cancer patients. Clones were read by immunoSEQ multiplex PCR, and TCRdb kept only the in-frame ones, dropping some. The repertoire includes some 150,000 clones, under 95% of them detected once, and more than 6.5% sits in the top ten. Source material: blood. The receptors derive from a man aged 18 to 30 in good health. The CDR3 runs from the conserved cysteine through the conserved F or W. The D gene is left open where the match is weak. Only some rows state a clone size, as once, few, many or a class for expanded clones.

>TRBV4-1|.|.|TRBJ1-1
CASSQRRGTEAFF
TGCGCCAGCAGCCAACGGCGGGGCACTGAAGCTTTCTTT
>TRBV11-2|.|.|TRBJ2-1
CASSLDWAGGGDEQFF
TGTGCCAGCAGCTTAGATTGGGCAGGGGGAGGGGATGAGCAGTTCTTC
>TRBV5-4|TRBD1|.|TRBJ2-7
CASSWNPGQGAEQYF
TGTGCCAGCAGCTGGAACCCGGGACAGGGGGCCGAGCAGTACTTC
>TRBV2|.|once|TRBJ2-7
CASQLNLEQYF
TGTGCCAGCCAGCTGAACCTCGAGCAGTACTTC
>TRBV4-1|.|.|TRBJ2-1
CASSREVAHSYNEQFF
TGCGCCAGCAGCCGAGAGGTCGCCCACTCCTACAATGAGCAGTTCTTC
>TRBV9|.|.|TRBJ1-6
CASSVLGGGSPLHF
TGTGCCAGCAGCGTATTAGGGGGGGGGTCACCCCTCCACTTT
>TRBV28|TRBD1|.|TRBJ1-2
CASSSVDRVSNYGYTF
TGTGCCAGCAGTTCGGTAGACAGGGTGTCGAACTATGGCTACACCTTC
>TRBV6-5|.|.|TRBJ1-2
CASRKTGQSYGYTF
TGTGCCAGCAGAAAGACAGGACAAAGCTATGGCTACACCTTC
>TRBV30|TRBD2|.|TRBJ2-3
CAWSLSGGTDTQYF
TGTGCCTGGAGTCTTAGCGGGGGCACAGATACGCAGTATTTT
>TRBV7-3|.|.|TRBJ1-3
CASSNSGGLGNTIYF
TGTGCCAGCAGCAACAGCGGGGGGCTTGGAAACACCATATATTTT
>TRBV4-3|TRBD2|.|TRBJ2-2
CASSQDGTSGGPGSTGELFF
TGCGCCAGCAGCCAAGATGGGACTAGCGGGGGGCCGGGGAGCACCGGGGAGCTGTTTTTT
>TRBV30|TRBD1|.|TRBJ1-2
CAWSRGQGGRGYTF
TGTGCCTGGAGCCGGGGACAGGGGGGACGGGGCTACACCTTC
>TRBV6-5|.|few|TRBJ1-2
CASRGGVVGNYGYTF
TGTGCCAGCAGGGGAGGGGTGGTAGGGAACTATGGCTACACCTTC